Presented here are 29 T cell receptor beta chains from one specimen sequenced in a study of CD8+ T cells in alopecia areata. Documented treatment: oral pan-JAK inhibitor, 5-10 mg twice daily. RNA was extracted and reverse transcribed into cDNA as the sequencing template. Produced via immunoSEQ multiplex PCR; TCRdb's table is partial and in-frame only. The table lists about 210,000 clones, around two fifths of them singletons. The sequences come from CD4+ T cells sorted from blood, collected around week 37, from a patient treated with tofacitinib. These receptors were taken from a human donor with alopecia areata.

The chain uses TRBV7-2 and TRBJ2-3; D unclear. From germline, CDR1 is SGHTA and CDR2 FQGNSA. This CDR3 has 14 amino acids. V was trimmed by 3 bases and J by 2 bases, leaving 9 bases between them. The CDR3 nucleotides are TGTGCCAGCAGCTTGTCGGGTTCCACAGATACGCAGTATTTT. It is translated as CASSLSGSTDTQYF. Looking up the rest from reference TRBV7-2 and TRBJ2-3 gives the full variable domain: GAGVSQSPSNKVTEKGKDVELRCDPISGHTALYWYRQSLGQGLEFLIYFQGNSAPDKSGLPSDRFSAERTGGSVSTLTIQRTQQEDSAVYLCASSLSGSTDTQYFGPGTRLTVL.

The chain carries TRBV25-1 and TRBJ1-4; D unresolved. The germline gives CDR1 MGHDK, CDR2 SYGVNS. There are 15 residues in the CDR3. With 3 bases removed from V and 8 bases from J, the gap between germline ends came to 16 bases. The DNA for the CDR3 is TGTGCCAGCAGTGATACCGGACCCAGGCGAGAAAAACTGTTTTTT. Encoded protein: CASSDTGPRREKLFF.

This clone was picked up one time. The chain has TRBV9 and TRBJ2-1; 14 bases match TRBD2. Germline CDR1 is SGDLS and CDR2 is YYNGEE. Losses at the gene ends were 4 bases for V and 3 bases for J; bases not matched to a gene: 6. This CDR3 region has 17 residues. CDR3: CASSPGLAGGSYNEQFF. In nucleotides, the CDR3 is TGTGCCAGCAGCCCTGGACTAGCGGGAGGAAGCTACAATGAGCAGTTCTTC.

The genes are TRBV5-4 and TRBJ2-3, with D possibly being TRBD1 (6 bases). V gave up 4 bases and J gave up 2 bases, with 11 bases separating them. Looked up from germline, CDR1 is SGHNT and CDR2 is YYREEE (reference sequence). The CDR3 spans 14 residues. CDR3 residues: CASSVDSFTDTQYF. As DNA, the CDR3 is TGTGCCAGCAGCGTGGACAGTTTCACAGATACGCAGTATTTT.

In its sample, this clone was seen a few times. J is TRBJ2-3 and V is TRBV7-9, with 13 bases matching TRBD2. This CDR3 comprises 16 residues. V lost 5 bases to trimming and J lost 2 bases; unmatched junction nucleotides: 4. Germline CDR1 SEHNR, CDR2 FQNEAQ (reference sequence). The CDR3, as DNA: TGTGCCAGCAGCCCGACTAGCGGGAGGAACACAGATACGCAGTATTTT. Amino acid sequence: CASSPTSGRNTDTQYF. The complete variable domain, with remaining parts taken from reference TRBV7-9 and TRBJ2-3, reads DTGVSQNPRHKITKRGQNVTFRCDPISEHNRLYWYRQTLGQGPEFLTYFQNEAQLEKSRLLSDRFSAERPKGSFSTLEIQRTEQGDSAMYLCASSPTSGRNTDTQYFGPGTRLTVL.

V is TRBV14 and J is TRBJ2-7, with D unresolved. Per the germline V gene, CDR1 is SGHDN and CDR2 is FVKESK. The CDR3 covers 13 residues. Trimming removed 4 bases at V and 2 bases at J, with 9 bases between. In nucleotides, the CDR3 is TGTGCCAGCAGCCTATTACCTCCCTACGAGCAGTACTTC. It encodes CASSLLPPYEQYF.

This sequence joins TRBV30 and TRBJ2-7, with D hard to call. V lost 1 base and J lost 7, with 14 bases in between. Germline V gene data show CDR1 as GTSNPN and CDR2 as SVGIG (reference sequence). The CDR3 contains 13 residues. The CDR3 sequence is CAWSGAQVREQYF. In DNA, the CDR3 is TGTGCCTGGAGTGGGGCCCAGGTGAGAGAGCAGTACTTC. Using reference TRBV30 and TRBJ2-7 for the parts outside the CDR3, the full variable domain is SQTIHQWPATLVQPVGSPLSLECTVEGTSNPNLYWYRQAAGRGLQLLFYSVGIGQISSEVPQNLSASRPQDRQFILSSKKLLLSDSGFYLCAWSGAQVREQYFGPGTRLTVT.

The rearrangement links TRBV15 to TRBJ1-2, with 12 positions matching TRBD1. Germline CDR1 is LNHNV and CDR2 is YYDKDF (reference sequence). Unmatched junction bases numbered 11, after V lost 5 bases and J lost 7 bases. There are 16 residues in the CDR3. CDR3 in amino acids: CATSGRDRGRVSGYTF. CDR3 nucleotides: TGTGCCACCAGCGGCCGGGACAGGGGGCGCGTTAGTGGCTACACCTTC.

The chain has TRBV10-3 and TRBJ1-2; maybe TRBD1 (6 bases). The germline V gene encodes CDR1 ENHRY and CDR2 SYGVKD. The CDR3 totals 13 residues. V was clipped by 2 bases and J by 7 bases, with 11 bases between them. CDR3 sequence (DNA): TGTGCCATCAGTGAGACAGGGTCTCGTGGCTACACCTTC. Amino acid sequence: CAISETGSRGYTF.

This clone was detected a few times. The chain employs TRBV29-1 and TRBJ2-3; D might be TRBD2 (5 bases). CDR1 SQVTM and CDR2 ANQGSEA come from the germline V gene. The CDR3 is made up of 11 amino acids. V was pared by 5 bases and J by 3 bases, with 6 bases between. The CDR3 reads CSVSGTDTQYF. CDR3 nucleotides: TGCAGCGTTTCGGGGACAGATACGCAGTATTTT.

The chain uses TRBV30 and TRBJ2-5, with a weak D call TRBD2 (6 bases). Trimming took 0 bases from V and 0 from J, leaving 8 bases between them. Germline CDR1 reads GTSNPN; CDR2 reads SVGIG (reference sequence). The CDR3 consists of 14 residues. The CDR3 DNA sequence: TGTGCCTGGAGTGTAGGAGGGGACCAAGAGACCCAGTACTTC. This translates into CAWSVGGDQETQYF.

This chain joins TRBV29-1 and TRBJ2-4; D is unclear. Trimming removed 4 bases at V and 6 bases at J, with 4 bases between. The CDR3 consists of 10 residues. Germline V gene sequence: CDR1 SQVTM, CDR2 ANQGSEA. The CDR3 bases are TGCAGCGTTGGGGGAAACATTCAGTACTTC. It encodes CSVGGNIQYF. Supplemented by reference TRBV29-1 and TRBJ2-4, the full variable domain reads SAVISQKPSRDICQRGTSLTIQCQVDSQVTMMFWYRQQPGQSLTLIATANQGSEATYESGFVIDKFPISRPNLTFSTLTVSNMSPEDSSIYLCSVGGNIQYFGAGTRLSVL.

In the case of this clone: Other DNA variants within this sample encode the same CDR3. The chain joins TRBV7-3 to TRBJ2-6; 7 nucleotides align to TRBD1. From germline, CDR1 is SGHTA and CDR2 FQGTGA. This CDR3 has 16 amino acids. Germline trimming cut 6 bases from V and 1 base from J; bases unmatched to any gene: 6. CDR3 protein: CASSVAGGSGANVLTF. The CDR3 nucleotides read TGTGCCAGCAGTGTGGCAGGGGGATCTGGGGCCAACGTCCTGACTTTC.

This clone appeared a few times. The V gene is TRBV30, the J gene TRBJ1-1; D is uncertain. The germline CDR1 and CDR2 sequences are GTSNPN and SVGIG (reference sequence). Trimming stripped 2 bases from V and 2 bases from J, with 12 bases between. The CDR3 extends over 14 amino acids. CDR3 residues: CAWSHPGSNTEAFF. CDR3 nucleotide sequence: TGTGCCTGGAGTCACCCCGGCAGTAACACTGAAGCTTTCTTT.

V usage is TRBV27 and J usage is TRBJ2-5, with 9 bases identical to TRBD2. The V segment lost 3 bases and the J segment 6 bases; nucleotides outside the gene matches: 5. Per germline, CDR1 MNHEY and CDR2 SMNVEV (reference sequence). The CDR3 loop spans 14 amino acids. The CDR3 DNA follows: TGTGCCAGCAGTTTGGCGGGAGGGCCACAGACCCAGTACTTC. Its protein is CASSLAGGPQTQYF.

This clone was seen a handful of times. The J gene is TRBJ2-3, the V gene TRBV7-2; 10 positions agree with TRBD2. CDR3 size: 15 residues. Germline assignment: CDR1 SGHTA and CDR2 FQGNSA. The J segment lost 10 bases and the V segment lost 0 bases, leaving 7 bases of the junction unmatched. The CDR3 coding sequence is TGTGCCAGCAGCTTAGCGCTAAGTACTAGCGGGGCGCAGTATTTT. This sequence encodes CASSLALSTSGAQYF. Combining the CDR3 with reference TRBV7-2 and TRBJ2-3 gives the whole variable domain GAGVSQSPSNKVTEKGKDVELRCDPISGHTALYWYRQSLGQGLEFLIYFQGNSAPDKSGLPSDRFSAERTGGSVSTLTIQRTQQEDSAVYLCASSLALSTSGAQYFGPGTRLTVL.

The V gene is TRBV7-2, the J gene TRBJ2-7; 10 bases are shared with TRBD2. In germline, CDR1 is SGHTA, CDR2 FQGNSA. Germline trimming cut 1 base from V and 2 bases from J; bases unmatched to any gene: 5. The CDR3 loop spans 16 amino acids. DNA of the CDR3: TGTGCCAGCAGCTTAGGGGCTAGCGGGGGTCCCTACGAGCAGTACTTC. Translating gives CASSLGASGGPYEQYF.

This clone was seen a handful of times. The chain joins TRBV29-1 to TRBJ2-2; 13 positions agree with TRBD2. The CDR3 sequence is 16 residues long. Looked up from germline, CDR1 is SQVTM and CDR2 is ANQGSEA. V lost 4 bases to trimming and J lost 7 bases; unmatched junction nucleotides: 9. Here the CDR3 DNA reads TGCAGCGTTGGACGGGGACTAGCGGGACTCGGCGGGGAGCTGTTTTTT. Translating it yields CSVGRGLAGLGGELFF.

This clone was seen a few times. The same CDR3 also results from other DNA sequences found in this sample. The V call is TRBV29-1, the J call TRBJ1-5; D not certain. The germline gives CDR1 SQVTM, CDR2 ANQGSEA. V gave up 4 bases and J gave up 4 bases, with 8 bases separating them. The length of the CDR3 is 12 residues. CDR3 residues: CSVGAGNQPQHF. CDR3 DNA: TGCAGCGTTGGGGCGGGTAATCAGCCCCAGCATTTT.

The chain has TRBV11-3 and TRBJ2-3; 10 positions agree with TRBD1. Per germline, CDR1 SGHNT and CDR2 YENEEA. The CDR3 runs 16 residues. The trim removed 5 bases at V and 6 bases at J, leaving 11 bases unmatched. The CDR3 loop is CASSHTRTGGTDTQYF. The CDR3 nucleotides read TGTGCCAGCAGCCACACCCGGACAGGGGGGACCGATACGCAGTATTTT.

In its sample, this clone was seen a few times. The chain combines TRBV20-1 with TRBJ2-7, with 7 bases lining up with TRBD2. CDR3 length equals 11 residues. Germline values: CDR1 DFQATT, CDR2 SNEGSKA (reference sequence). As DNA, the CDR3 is TGCGCCGGGAGGACTTCCTACGAGCAGTACTTC. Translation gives CAGRTSYEQYF.

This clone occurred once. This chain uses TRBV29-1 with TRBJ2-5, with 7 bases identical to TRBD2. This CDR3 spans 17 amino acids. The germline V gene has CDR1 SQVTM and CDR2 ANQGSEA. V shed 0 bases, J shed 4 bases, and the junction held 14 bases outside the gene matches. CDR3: CSVEDPDSGGVIETQYF. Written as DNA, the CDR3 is TGCAGCGTTGAAGATCCCGATAGTGGGGGGGTCATAGAGACCCAGTACTTC.

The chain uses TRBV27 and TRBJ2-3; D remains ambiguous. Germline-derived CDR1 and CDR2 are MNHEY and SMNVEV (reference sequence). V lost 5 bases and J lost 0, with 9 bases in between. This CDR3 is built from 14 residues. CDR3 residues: CASSRVKSTDTQYF. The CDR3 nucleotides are TGTGCCAGCAGTCGGGTAAAGAGCACAGATACGCAGTATTTT.

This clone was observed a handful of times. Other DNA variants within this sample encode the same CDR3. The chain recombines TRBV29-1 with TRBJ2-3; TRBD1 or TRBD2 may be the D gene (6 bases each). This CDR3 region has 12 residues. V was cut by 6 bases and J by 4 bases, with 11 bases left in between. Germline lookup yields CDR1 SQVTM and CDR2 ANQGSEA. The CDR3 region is CSVEEGADTQYF. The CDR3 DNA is TGCAGCGTGGAGGAGGGGGCAGATACGCAGTATTTT.

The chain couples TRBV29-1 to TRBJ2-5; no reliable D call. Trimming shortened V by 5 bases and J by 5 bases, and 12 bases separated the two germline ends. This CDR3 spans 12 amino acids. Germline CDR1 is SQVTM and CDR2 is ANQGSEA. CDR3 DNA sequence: TGCAGCGTTTTCAGGCAATCGGAGACCCAGTACTTC. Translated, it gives CSVFRQSETQYF.

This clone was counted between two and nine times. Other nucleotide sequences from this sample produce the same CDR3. The CDR3 here is CASSPLGTAYEQYF. The CDR3 nucleotides read TGTGCCAGCAGTCCCCTGGGGACAGCCTACGAGCAGTACTTC. The chain carries TRBV27 and TRBJ2-7; TRBD1 matches at 7 bases. This CDR3 has 14 amino acids. J lost 2 bases, V lost 5 bases, and 6 bases had no gene match. Germline V gene data show CDR1 as MNHEY and CDR2 as SMNVEV (reference sequence).

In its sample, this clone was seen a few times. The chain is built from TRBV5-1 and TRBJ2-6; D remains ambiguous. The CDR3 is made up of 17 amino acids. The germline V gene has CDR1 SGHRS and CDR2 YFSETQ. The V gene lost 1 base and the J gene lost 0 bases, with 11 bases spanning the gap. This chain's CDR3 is CASSLIGRASGANVLTF. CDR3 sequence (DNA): TGCGCCAGCAGCTTGATCGGCAGAGCCTCTGGGGCCAACGTCCTGACTTTC.

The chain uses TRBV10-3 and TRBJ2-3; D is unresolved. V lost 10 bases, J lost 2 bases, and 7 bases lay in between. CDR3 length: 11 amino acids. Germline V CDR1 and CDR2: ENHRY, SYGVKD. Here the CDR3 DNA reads TGTGCCACCCGTTACACAGATACGCAGTATTTT. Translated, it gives CATRYTDTQYF.

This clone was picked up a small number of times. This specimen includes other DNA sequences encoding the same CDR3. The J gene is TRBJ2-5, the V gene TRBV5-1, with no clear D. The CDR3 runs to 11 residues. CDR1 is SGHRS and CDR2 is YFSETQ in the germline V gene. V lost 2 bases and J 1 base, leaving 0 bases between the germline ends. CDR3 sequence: CASSFQETQYF. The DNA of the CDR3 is TGCGCCAGCAGCTTCCAAGAGACCCAGTACTTC.